This T cell receptor (beta chain) was found in a study of T cell responses to AZD1222 COVID-19 vaccine (dated by TCRdb to the early 2020s). Regarding the complete study: AZD1222 recipients given second doses at about 4 weeks or at about 12 weeks were pooled, since spike-specific TCR depth and breadth were not found to differ between the two schedules. A total of about 250 trial participants underwent TCR sequencing, of whom approximately 200 had received two doses of AZD1222 and 26 had received two doses of the MenACWY control vaccine. Trial participants were enrolled into age subgroups of 18-55, 56-69 and 70-plus years, which contained around 150, 29 and 61 TCR-sequenced participants, respectively. Study-level results and caveats: Conclusions about previously exposed vaccinees were limited because only six AZD1222 recipients were SARS-CoV-2 seropositive at baseline. Nearly half of unique spike-specific TCRs reportedly recognized epitopes outside regions mutated in the B.1.351 and B.1.1.7 variants. Most participants were white British and females outnumbered males, and the authors suggested that clonal diversity may have been underestimated. The 56-69-year group was small, and its depth increase did not reach significance, likely because of low power. A significant rise in spike-specific TCR breadth and depth was observed after two AZD1222 doses relative to day 0 and relative to MenACWY recipients. No day 14 peak-response samples were available, so repertoires were characterized only after the peak T cell response. The whole spike protein was spanned by vaccine-associated CD4 TCRs, and dominant responses were seen in regions 160-218 and 743-854.

The CDR3 regions of human TCRbeta chains were analyzed by immunosequencing. Per the authors' processing: Repertoire TCRs were matched against a reference library of SARS-CoV-2-specific TCRs generated with the MIRA antigen-specificity platform. Breadth was defined as the fraction of unique TCRs that were SARS-CoV-2-associated, and depth was defined as the fraction of total T cells that were SARS-CoV-2-associated. Using the MIRA data, every spike-specific TCR was mapped to the spike region that the TCR reacted to and assigned to either a CD4 or a CD8 class. Log10-transformed breadth and depth values were compared by one-way ANOVA with Sidak's multiple comparisons tests. What TCRdb holds here is the immuneACCESS table cut down to in-frame rearrangements. Part of the clones is not present; checked against another copy, under half of the missing clones reflect an unresolved V gene, and the others are unexplained. Clonal size and the V and J genes are those of that table, whereas D and trimming came from the DNA. The sample profile shows about 110,000 clones; around 90% of them were found once. The ten largest make up approximately 5.2% of the sample.

To note about this clone: Its antigen has not been determined. Within one base of it there is no much larger clone, and no base qualities were kept.

The CDR3 measures 15 amino acids from cysteine to phenylalanine. Solely the CDR3 DNA is kept, with 45 bases framed from the first base. After removal of 5 bases from V and 5 bases from J, the junction retains 12 bases not matched to a gene. CDR1 SQVTM and CDR2 ANQGSEA are derived from the germline V gene. In light of the paper, this sample's time point label describes: baseline before first vaccination. Vaccinee samples came from UK trials COV001 and COV002, including a single-blind randomized controlled phase 2/3 trial of AZD1222 (ChAdOx1 nCoV-19) in healthy adults. For TCRbeta chain sequencing, PBMC samples from trial participants were taken at day 0 and at day 28 after the second dose.

The sample was peripheral blood, taken on day 0 of AZD1222 vaccination. This receptor was obtained from an adult in good health. The rearrangement combines TRBV29-1 with TRBJ2-1; 7 of the junction bases match TRBD2. The CDR3 reads as follows: CSVLADLTINNEQFF. The DNA is TGCAGCGTTCTAGCGGACCTTACTATTAACAATGAGCAGTTCTTC.